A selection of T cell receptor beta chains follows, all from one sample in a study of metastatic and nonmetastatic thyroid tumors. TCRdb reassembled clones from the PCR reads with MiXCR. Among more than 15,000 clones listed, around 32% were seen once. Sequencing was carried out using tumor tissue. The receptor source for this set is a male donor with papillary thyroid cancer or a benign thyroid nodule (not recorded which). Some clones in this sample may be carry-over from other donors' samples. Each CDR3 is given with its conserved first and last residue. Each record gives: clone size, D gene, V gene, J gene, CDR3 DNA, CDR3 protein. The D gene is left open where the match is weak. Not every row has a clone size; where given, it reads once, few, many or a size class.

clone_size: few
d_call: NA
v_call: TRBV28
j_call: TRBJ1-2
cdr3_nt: TGTGCCAGCAGTTTATCAGCGGTATATGGCTACACCTTC
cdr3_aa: CASSLSAVYGYTF

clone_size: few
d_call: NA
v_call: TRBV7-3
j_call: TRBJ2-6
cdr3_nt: TGTGCCAGCAGCTTAAGTAAGAGATTATCTGGGGCCAACGTCCTGACTTTC
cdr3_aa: CASSLSKRLSGANVLTF

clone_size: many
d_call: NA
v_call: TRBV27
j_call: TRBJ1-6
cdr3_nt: TGTGCCAGCAGCGGCCCTCATTCACCCCTCCACTTT
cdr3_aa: CASSGPHSPLHF

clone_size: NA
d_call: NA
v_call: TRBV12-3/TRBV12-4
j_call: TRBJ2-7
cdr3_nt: TGTGCCAGCACCCTGGGGGGGGCGCCCCACGAGCAGTACTTC
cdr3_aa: CASTLGGAPHEQYF

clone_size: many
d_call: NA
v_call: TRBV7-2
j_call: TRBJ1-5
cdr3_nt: TGTGCCAGCAGCCCTACCCAGGCCAATCAGCCCCAGCATTTT
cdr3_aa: CASSPTQANQPQHF

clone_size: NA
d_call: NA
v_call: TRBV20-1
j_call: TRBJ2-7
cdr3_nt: TGCAGTGCTAGAGATCCCTCGGCCCTTACTCAGTACTTC
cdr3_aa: CSARDPSALTQYF

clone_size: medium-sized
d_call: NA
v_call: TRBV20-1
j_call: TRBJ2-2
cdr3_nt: TGCAGTGCTAGGGTGCCGAACACCGGGGAGCTGTTTTTT
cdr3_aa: CSARVPNTGELFF

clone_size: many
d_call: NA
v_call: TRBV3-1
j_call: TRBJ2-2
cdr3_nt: TGTGCCAGCAGCCAAGTTGGGCAGGGCCGAAGGGAGCTGTTTTTT
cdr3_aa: CASSQVGQGRRELFF

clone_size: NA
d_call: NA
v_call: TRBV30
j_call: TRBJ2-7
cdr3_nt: TGTGCCTGGACCCTCGGGAGAGGTTACGAGCAGTACTTC
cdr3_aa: CAWTLGRGYEQYF

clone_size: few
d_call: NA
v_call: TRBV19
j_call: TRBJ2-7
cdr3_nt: TGTGCCAGTAGTCTAGAAGGGTACGAGCAGTACTTC
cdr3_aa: CASSLEGYEQYF

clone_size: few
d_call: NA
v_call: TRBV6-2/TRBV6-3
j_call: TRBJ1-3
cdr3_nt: TGTGCCAGCAGTTACCACGGGAGCTCTGGAAACACCATATATTTT
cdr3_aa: CASSYHGSSGNTIYF

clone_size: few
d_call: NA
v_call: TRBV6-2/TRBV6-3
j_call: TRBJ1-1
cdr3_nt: TGTGCCAGCAGCCTAATGAACACTGAATCTTTCTTT
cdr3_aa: CASSLMNTESFF

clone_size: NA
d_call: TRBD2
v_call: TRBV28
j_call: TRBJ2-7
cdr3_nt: TGTGCCAGCAGTTTACGACCGGGACTAGCGGGTCTTAGCTCCTACGAGCAGTACTTC
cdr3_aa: CASSLRPGLAGLSSYEQYF

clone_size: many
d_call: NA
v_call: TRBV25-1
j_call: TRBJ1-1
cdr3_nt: TGTGCCAGCAGTGAACCTGGATTTGAAGCTTTCTTT
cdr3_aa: CASSEPGFEAFF

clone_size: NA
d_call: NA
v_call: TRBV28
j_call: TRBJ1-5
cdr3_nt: TGTGCCAGCAGTCACCGGCAAGGGGGTAGCAATCAGCCCCAGCATTTT
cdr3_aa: CASSHRQGGSNQPQHF

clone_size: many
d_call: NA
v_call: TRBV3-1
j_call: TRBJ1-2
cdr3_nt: TGTGCCAGCAGCCCGGGGGTGGGCTACACCTTC
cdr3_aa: CASSPGVGYTF

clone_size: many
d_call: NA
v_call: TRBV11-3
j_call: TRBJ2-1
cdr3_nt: TGTGCCAGCAGCTTCTTTAGGGACAATGAGCAGTTCTTC
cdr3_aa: CASSFFRDNEQFF

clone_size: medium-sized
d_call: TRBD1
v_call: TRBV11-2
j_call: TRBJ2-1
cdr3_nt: TGTGCCAGCAGCTCAAATCAGGGGGTCTACAATGAGCAGTTCTTC
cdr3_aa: CASSSNQGVYNEQFF

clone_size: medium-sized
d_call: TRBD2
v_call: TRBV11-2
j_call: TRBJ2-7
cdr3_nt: TGTGCCAGCAGCTCGAACCTTCCGGGACTAGATAGCGAGCAGTACTTC
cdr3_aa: CASSSNLPGLDSEQYF

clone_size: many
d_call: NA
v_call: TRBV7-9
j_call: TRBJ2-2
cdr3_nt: TGTGCCAGCAGCTTAGGACGGAACGGGGAGCTGTTTTTT
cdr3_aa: CASSLGRNGELFF

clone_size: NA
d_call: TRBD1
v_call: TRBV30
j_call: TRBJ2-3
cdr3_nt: TGTGCCTGGAACAGGGGGCTGGGCACAGATACGCAGTATTTT
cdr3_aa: CAWNRGLGTDTQYF

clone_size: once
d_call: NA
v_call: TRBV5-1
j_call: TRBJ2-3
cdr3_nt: TGCGGGTGGTGTTATACAGGGTATCAAGGCACAGATACGCAGTATTTT
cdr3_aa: CGWCYTGYQGTDTQYF

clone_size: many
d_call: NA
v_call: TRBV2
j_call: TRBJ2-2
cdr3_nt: TGTGCCAGCAGTGACCCCGGGGAGAACACCGGGGAGCTGTTTTTT
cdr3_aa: CASSDPGENTGELFF

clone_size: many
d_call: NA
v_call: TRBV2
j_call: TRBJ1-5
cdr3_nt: TGTGCCAGCAACGGGCGGGGCCGCAATCAGCCCCAGCATTTT
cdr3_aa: CASNGRGRNQPQHF

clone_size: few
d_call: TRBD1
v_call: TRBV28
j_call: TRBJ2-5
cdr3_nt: TGTGCCAGCAGTTTAATGTCCAGGGGGCCGTACTTC
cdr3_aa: CASSLMSRGPYF

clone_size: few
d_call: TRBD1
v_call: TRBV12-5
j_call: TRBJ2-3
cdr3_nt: TGTGCTAGTGGTCTGGGGACAGTTCAGCCCCAGTATTTT
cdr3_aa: CASGLGTVQPQYF

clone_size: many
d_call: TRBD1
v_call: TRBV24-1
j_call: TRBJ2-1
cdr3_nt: TGTGCCACCAGTGATAACAGGGGGTCGAGCTCCTACAATGAGCAGTTCTTC
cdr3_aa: CATSDNRGSSSYNEQFF

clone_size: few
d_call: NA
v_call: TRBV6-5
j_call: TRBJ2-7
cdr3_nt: TGTGCCAGCAGTTACTCGTCCTACGAGCAGTACTTC
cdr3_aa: CASSYSSYEQYF

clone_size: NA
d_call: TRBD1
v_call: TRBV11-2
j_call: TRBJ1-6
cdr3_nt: TGTGCCAGCAGCTTAGTGGGGGACAGGGGAATGAATTCACCCCTCCACTTT
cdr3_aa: CASSLVGDRGMNSPLHF

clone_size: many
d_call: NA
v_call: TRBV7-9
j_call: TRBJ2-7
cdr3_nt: TGTGCCAGCGGGAAGGGGGGGGGAGTCTACGAGCAGTACTTC
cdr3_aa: CASGKGGGVYEQYF